This T cell receptor beta chain was identified in a study of blood T cell repertoires in COVID-19. Whole-study context: Sites across the United States, Italy and Spain contributed samples from acute and convalescent COVID-19. Sources were T cells, B-cell-depleted T cells, or PBMCs; the material itself was cDNA or gDNA.

The V end lost 6 bases, the J end lost 10 bases, and 13 bases lay between the germline ends. This CDR3 comprises 12 residues. CDR1 and CDR2 (germline): LGHNA, YNFKEQ. In the study's own analysis: Reference gene primer amplification in the assay estimated nucleated cell counts. TCRdb's table, derived via immunoSEQ multiplex PCR, lists solely in-frame clones and lacks some. V and J calls and clone size come straight from that table; D and trimming were deduced from the DNA. The sample holds 140,000 to 150,000 clones; roughly 80% are singletons and the top ten take 7.5% to 9.5%. The chain is built from TRBV4-2 and TRBJ2-1; D may be TRBD1 (5 bases). The TCR sequence derives from a human donor with acute or convalescent COVID-19. The donor label of this sample is uncertain. Sequences were obtained from peripheral blood. The CDR3 spells CASRQAAREQFF. CDR3 coding DNA: TGTGCCAGCAGACAGGCCGCGAGGGAGCAGTTCTTC.